The 23 T cell receptor beta chains in this list originate from one sample, sequenced in a study of cytomegalovirus exposure and HLA in healthy donors. Primers included in the PCR were 60 Vbeta and 13 Jbeta primers. TCRdb keeps only in-frame clones here, not all; method: immunoSEQ multiplex PCR. The sample holds roughly 34,000 clones, about two thirds seen once. Sequenced: PBMCs. All receptors derive from a middle-aged man in good health and CMV-seropositive.

The gene calls are TRBV5-5 and TRBJ2-3; TRBD2 matches at 10 bases. CDR3 length equals 17 residues. V was pared by 3 bases and J by 2 bases, with 9 bases of the junction left unmatched. Per germline, CDR1 SGHKS and CDR2 YYEKEE (reference sequence). CDR3 DNA sequence: TGTGCCAGCAGCTCCTTAGGGAGCGGGGGGGCCACAGATACGCAGTATTTT. Encoded protein: CASSSLGSGGATDTQYF.

The chain carries TRBV6-1 and TRBJ2-5; no firm D call. Germline loops: CDR1 MNHNS, CDR2 SASEGT. The CDR3 is 14 amino acids. The germline V and J ends were trimmed by 5 bases and 2 bases, with 12 bases remaining between them. The CDR3 DNA sequence: TGTGCCAGCAGTACCAGACACATACAAGAGACCCAGTACTTC. Translation gives CASSTRHIQETQYF.

The chain employs TRBV10-3 and TRBJ1-1; 11 nucleotides match TRBD1. After removal of 8 bases from V and 1 base from J, the junction contained 3 bases not matched to a gene. This CDR3 comprises 14 residues. The germline CDR1 and CDR2 sequences are ENHRY and SYGVKD. CDR3 bases: TGTGCCATCGTCGGACAGGGGGCGAACACTGAAGCTTTCTTT. It codes for CAIVGQGANTEAFF.

V is TRBV2 and J is TRBJ2-3; D is unclear. CDR3 length: 11 residues. Germline V gene lookup returns CDR1 SNHLY and CDR2 FYNNEI. Trimming left V 6 bases short and J 4 bases short, with 5 bases between. CDR3 region: CASRAPDTQYF. The DNA for the CDR3 is TGTGCCAGCAGGGCCCCAGATACGCAGTATTTT.

This clone was counted a few times. The chain uses TRBV6-5 and TRBJ1-4; 8 bases are shared with TRBD1. Losses at the gene ends were 5 bases for V and 8 bases for J; bases not matched to a gene: 7. Germline values: CDR1 MNHEY, CDR2 SVGAGI. The CDR3 has 14 amino acids. The CDR3 DNA is TGTGCCAGCAGTCGGACAGGGTACGGCGAAAAACTGTTTTTT. Encoded protein: CASSRTGYGEKLFF.

This clone was seen only a few times. V and J are TRBV5-4 and TRBJ2-7; possibly TRBD2 for D (8 bases). V was cut by 3 bases and J by 2 bases, with 15 bases left in between. In germline, CDR1 is SGHNT, CDR2 YYREEE (reference sequence). There are 15 residues in the CDR3. The CDR3 loop is CASSSGGGAAYEQYF. CDR3 coding DNA: TGTGCCAGCAGCTCGGGAGGGGGCGCCGCCTACGAGCAGTACTTC.

This rearrangement joins TRBV7-9 to TRBJ2-7, with 8 bases aligning to TRBD1. This CDR3 region has 14 residues. CDR1 SEHNR and CDR2 FQNEAQ come from the germline V gene (reference sequence). V gave up 5 bases and J gave up 1 base; unmatched junction bases: 4. CDR3 sequence: CASSPRDRSYEQYF. CDR3 bases: TGTGCCAGCAGCCCTCGGGACAGGTCCTACGAGCAGTACTTC. The complete variable domain, with remaining parts taken from reference TRBV7-9 and TRBJ2-7, reads DTGVSQNPRHKITKRGQNVTFRCDPISEHNRLYWYRQTLGQGPEFLTYFQNEAQLEKSRLLSDRFSAERPKGSFSTLEIQRTEQGDSAMYLCASSPRDRSYEQYFGPGTRLTVT.

V is TRBV7-9 and J is TRBJ1-4; 7 bases match TRBD1. The CDR3 consists of 16 residues. CDR1 and CDR2 (germline): SEHNR, FQNEAQ (reference sequence). The trim removed 5 bases at V and 5 bases at J, leaving 11 bases unmatched. This CDR3 is CASSPRQGAKNEKLFF. Here the CDR3 DNA reads TGTGCCAGCAGCCCCCGACAGGGCGCCAAGAATGAAAAACTGTTTTTT.

This clone has more than one count but fewer than ten. The chain combines TRBV28 with TRBJ2-1; TRBD1 might be the D (6 bases). Per germline, CDR1 MDHEN and CDR2 SYDVKM. The V gene lost 6 bases and the J gene lost 2 bases, with 14 bases spanning the gap. The CDR3 extends over 15 amino acids. The CDR3 region is CASSMDSNPYNEQFF. In DNA, the CDR3 is TGTGCCAGCAGCATGGACAGTAACCCCTACAATGAGCAGTTCTTC.

The V and J genes are TRBV19 and TRBJ2-5; D is possibly TRBD1 (6 bases). This CDR3 region has 16 residues. V gave up 0 bases and J gave up 1 base, with 12 bases separating them. Germline-derived CDR1 and CDR2 are LNHDA and SQIVND (reference sequence). DNA of the CDR3: TGTGCCAGTAGTATAGATCTTTCGACAGGCCAAGAGACCCAGTACTTC. The encoded protein is CASSIDLSTGQETQYF.

The V call is TRBV7-9, the J call TRBJ2-5; 7 bases agree with TRBD1. The CDR3 spans 15 residues. Trimming took 3 bases from V and 5 from J; bases not matched to a gene: 9. Per the germline V gene, CDR1 is SEHNR and CDR2 is FQNEAQ (reference sequence). The CDR3: CASSFEVQGRETQYF. The CDR3 coding sequence is TGTGCCAGCAGCTTTGAGGTACAGGGGCGGGAGACCCAGTACTTC.

V and J are TRBV5-1 and TRBJ1-1; D perhaps matches TRBD1 (5 bases). This CDR3 contains 14 residues. The V gene lost 3 bases and the J gene lost 1 base, with 10 bases spanning the gap. Germline CDR1 and CDR2: SGHRS and YFSETQ. CDR3 sequence: CASSSFGQNTEAFF. For the CDR3, the DNA is TGCGCCAGCAGCTCTTTCGGACAGAACACTGAAGCTTTCTTT.

This chain links TRBV19 with TRBJ2-2; 7 bases line up with TRBD2. Germline lookup yields CDR1 LNHDA and CDR2 SQIVND (reference sequence). CDR3 length equals 16 residues. Trimming cost V 4 bases and J 1 base; bases outside gene matches: 6. CDR3 protein: CASSREGGWNTGELFF. The CDR3 region has the DNA TGTGCCAGTAGTAGGGAGGGAGGTTGGAACACCGGGGAGCTGTTTTTT.

This clone was detected only a few times. As DNA, the CDR3 is TGTGCCAGCAGTTACCGTCCGGGACAGATAAATTCACCCCTCCACTTT. Translation: CASSYRPGQINSPLHF. This chain connects TRBV6-5 to TRBJ1-6; 7 bases fit TRBD1. Looked up from germline, CDR1 is MNHEY and CDR2 is SVGAGI. The V and J ends lost 2 bases and 7 bases, in that order; junction bases with no gene match: 8. The CDR3 extends over 16 amino acids.

The genes are TRBV28 and TRBJ2-5; 9 bases are a match to TRBD2. Trimming removed 5 bases from V and 7 bases from J; junction bases left unmatched: 14. CDR1 MDHEN and CDR2 SYDVKM come from the germline V gene. The CDR3 length is 16 residues. CDR3 protein: CASSTAGAGGPGTQYF. The CDR3 DNA reads as TGTGCCAGCAGTACCGCAGGGGCGGGGGGGCCGGGGACCCAGTACTTC.

For the CDR3, the DNA is TGTGCCAGCAGTTTTGGATACGGGGTTGGCAATCAGCCCCAGCATTTT. Protein: CASSFGYGVGNQPQHF. The chain recombines TRBV27 with TRBJ1-5, with no clear D. This CDR3 is 16 amino acids long. Germline V gene data show CDR1 as MNHEY and CDR2 as SMNVEV (reference sequence). The V end lost 3 bases, the J end lost 2 bases, and 14 bases lay between the germline ends.

This chain connects TRBV4-2 to TRBJ2-7, with D perhaps matching TRBD2 (5 bases). This CDR3 has 14 residues. The germline V gene has CDR1 LGHNA and CDR2 YNFKEQ. The V end lost 0 bases, the J end lost 3 bases, and 9 bases lay between the germline ends. The CDR3 region has the DNA TGTGCCAGCAGCCAAGACAGCAGCGGCTACGAGCAGTACTTC. Its translation is CASSQDSSGYEQYF.

The genes are TRBV7-8 and TRBJ2-5; D is possibly TRBD1 (7 bases). Germline lookup yields CDR1 SGHVS and CDR2 FQNEAQ. The CDR3 totals 12 residues. Trimming stripped 4 bases from V and 5 bases from J, with 8 bases between. The CDR3, as DNA: TGTGCCAGCAGCTCAGGGGGGGAGACCCAGTACTTC. This gives the protein CASSSGGETQYF.

The CDR3 spells CASSRGQGDEKLFF. CDR3 coding DNA: TGTGCCAGCAGTAGAGGACAGGGAGATGAAAAACTGTTTTTT. The V call is TRBV6-5, the J call TRBJ1-4; 8 bases map to TRBD1. The CDR3 runs 14 residues. With V trimmed by 5 bases and J by 6 bases, 5 bases remained unmatched. CDR1 MNHEY and CDR2 SVGAGI come from the germline V gene.

The chain joins TRBV4-1 to TRBJ2-1, with 11 nucleotides matching TRBD2. Germline trimming cut 1 base from V and 8 bases from J; bases unmatched to any gene: 13. The CDR3 runs 18 residues. CDR1 and CDR2 from the germline V gene are MGHRA and YSYEKL. The DNA of the CDR3 is TGCGCCAGCAGCCAAGTATTTAGCGGGGGGGCCAATAGCGATGAGCAGTTCTTC. Amino acids: CASSQVFSGGANSDEQFF.

The chain links TRBV19 to TRBJ1-2, with 7 bases identical to TRBD1. Germline V gene data show CDR1 as LNHDA and CDR2 as SQIVND (reference sequence). V shed 0 bases, J shed 7 bases, and the junction held 5 bases outside the gene matches. There are 14 residues in the CDR3. Written as DNA, the CDR3 is TGTGCCAGTAGTATAGATCGACAGGGTGGTGGCTACACCTTC. This codes for CASSIDRQGGGYTF.

The chain couples TRBV2 to TRBJ2-1; D might be TRBD1 (6 bases). The CDR3 loop spans 11 amino acids. The V end lost 5 bases, the J end lost 9 bases, and 8 bases lay between the germline ends. The germline gives CDR1 SNHLY, CDR2 FYNNEI. The CDR3 region is CASSFRGEQFF. CDR3 DNA sequence: TGTGCCAGCAGTTTCAGGGGTGAGCAGTTCTTC. The complete variable domain, with remaining parts taken from reference TRBV2 and TRBJ2-1, reads EPEVTQTPSHQVTQMGQEVILRCVPISNHLYFYWYRQILGQKVEFLVSFYNNEISEKSEIFDDQFSVERPDGSNFTLKIRSTKLEDSAMYFCASSFRGEQFFGPGTRLTVL.

This chain uses TRBV19 with TRBJ2-4; D may be TRBD1 (5 bases). Trimming took off 5 bases at V and 0 bases at J, with 17 bases between the two ends. This CDR3 comprises 17 residues. The germline V gene has CDR1 LNHDA and CDR2 SQIVND (reference sequence). CDR3 protein: CASSAGPGPIAKNIQYF. The CDR3 region has the DNA TGTGCCAGTAGTGCCGGCCCAGGGCCGATAGCCAAAAACATTCAGTACTTC.